These 7 T cell receptor beta chains were sequenced from one sample in a study of OX40 agonist ivuxolimab in advanced cancers. Method: immunoSEQ multiplex PCR; TCRdb's copy keeps in-frame clones and lacks some. The sample consists of around 84,000 clones, approximately 92% of them appearing once. This sample comprised CD4+ or CD8+ T cells sorted from blood, obtained in a trial of the OX40 agonist ivuxolimab. The receptors here all came from an adult with an advanced solid tumor such as melanoma, head and neck, liver or kidney cancer.

V usage is TRBV19 and J usage is TRBJ2-4; D possibly matches TRBD1 or TRBD2 (5 bases each). Trimming pared 5 bases from V and 0 bases from J, leaving 14 bases between. The CDR3 is made up of 16 amino acids. Looked up from germline, CDR1 is LNHDA and CDR2 is SQIVND (reference sequence). CDR3 protein: CASSGTGSPAKNIQYF. CDR3 bases: TGTGCCAGTAGTGGGACGGGTTCCCCAGCCAAAAACATTCAGTACTTC. Combining the CDR3 with reference TRBV19 and TRBJ2-4 gives the whole variable domain DGGITQSPKYLFRKEGQNVTLSCEQNLNHDAMYWYRQDPGQGLRLIYYSQIVNDFQKGDIAEGYSVSREKKESFPLTVTSAQKNPTAFYLCASSGTGSPAKNIQYFGAGTRLSVL.

V gene TRBV30 combines with J gene TRBJ1-3; D is unresolved. The CDR3 sequence is 15 residues long. The V end lost 4 bases, the J end lost 0 bases, and 13 bases lay between the germline ends. CDR1 is GTSNPN and CDR2 is SVGIG in the germline V gene (reference sequence). The CDR3 DNA follows: TGTGCCTGGACTCCAGGACGAAGCTCTGGAAACACCATATATTTT. It yields the protein CAWTPGRSSGNTIYF. Filled out from reference TRBV30 and TRBJ1-3, the complete variable domain reads SQTIHQWPATLVQPVGSPLSLECTVEGTSNPNLYWYRQAAGRGLQLLFYSVGIGQISSEVPQNLSASRPQDRQFILSSKKLLLSDSGFYLCAWTPGRSSGNTIYFGEGSWLTVV.

The V gene is TRBV4-2, the J gene TRBJ1-2, with D uncertain. This CDR3 is 20 amino acids long. Per the germline V gene, CDR1 is LGHNA and CDR2 is YNFKEQ. Deletions cut 3 bases from V and 2 bases from J, with 28 bases between. The CDR3 DNA is TGTGCCAGCAGCCATGTTTTGGATTCCGGGCCGATAAAAGCCAACTATGGCTACACCTTC. This codes for CASSHVLDSGPIKANYGYTF.

The V gene is TRBV4-3, the J gene TRBJ2-1; TRBD1 matches 9 bases. V trimming: 0 bases; J trimming: 10 bases; junction bases outside the gene matches: 7. CDR1 and CDR2 (germline): LGHNA, YSLEER. There are 15 residues in the CDR3. Here the CDR3 reads CASSQERDRVREQFF. CDR3 nucleotides: TGCGCCAGCAGCCAAGAGCGGGACAGGGTTAGAGAGCAGTTCTTC.

CDR3 bases: TGTGCCAGCAGCGCATGGGGGACTAGCGGTTCCGATGAGCAGTTCTTC. It codes for CASSAWGTSGSDEQFF. The chain joins TRBV27 to TRBJ2-1; 11 bases fit TRBD2. The CDR3 loop spans 16 amino acids. CDR1 and CDR2 (germline): MNHEY, SMNVEV (reference sequence). V lost 6 bases, J lost 8 bases, and 12 bases stayed unmatched.

The chain couples TRBV11-2 to TRBJ1-2, with TRBD1 matching over 9 bases. The length of the CDR3 is 17 residues. Germline V gene lookup returns CDR1 SGHAT and CDR2 FQNNGV. V gave up 6 bases and J gave up 5 bases; unmatched junction bases: 16. CDR3 in DNA: TGTGCCAGCAGGTCACCGGGACAGGGACGAGGAAGTTATGGCTACACCTTC. It specifies CASRSPGQGRGSYGYTF.

The chain uses TRBV18 and TRBJ1-2; D is perhaps TRBD1 (5 bases). The CDR3 is 12 amino acids. Germline assignment: CDR1 KGHSH and CDR2 LQKENI. Trimming removed 6 bases from V and 8 bases from J, with 13 bases in between. Written as DNA, the CDR3 is TGTGCCAGCTCTCCCAGGGAGGAAGGCTACACCTTC. Its protein is CASSPREEGYTF.